Shown below are 28 T cell receptor beta chains from a single sample sequenced in a study of blood T cell repertoires in COVID-19. Data came from immunoSEQ multiplex PCR; TCRdb stores just in-frame clones and leaves some out. Altogether 150,000 to 200,000 clones are present, roughly nine tenths being singletons, with the ten largest covering about 1.9%. Input material: peripheral blood. These receptors originate from a man aged 18 to 35 who had recovered from COVID-19.

V is TRBV19 and J is TRBJ2-2, with TRBD2 matching over 13 bases. Losses at the gene ends were 7 bases for V and 0 bases for J; bases not matched to a gene: 14. Germline CDR1 and CDR2: LNHDA and SQIVND (reference sequence). The CDR3 is 20 amino acids. The CDR3 bases are TGTGCCAGTACCCTCCCAGCGGGACTAGCGGGACCCGCGAACACCGGGGAGCTGTTTTTT. This codes for CASTLPAGLAGPANTGELFF. Supplemented by reference TRBV19 and TRBJ2-2, the full variable domain reads DGGITQSPKYLFRKEGQNVTLSCEQNLNHDAMYWYRQDPGQGLRLIYYSQIVNDFQKGDIAEGYSVSREKKESFPLTVTSAQKNPTAFYLCASTLPAGLAGPANTGELFFGEGSRLTVL.

The rearrangement uses TRBV19 and TRBJ1-2, with 7 bases that match TRBD1. The germline CDR1 and CDR2 sequences are LNHDA and SQIVND (reference sequence). The CDR3 extends over 13 amino acids. The V gene end was trimmed by 3 bases and the J gene end by 7 bases; junction bases not matched to a gene: 5. The CDR3 loop reads CASSIVQGFGYTF. The DNA for the CDR3 is TGTGCCAGTAGTATCGTACAGGGGTTTGGCTACACCTTC.

This clone was seen only once. The rearrangement joins TRBV6-5 to TRBJ2-7; a weak D match, TRBD1 (8 bases). The V gene's germline CDR1 is MNHEY and CDR2 SVGAGI. The CDR3 length is 14 residues. V dropped 5 bases and J dropped 5 bases, with 16 bases sitting between them. The CDR3 DNA reads as TGTGCCAGCAGTCGGGGGGACAGGCTTAACGAGCAGTACTTC. Translation gives CASSRGDRLNEQYF.

This clone was counted between two and nine times. This sample also contains other DNA sequences that code for the same CDR3. The chain combines TRBV28 with TRBJ2-2, with TRBD2 matching 12 bases. The CDR3 contains 16 residues. The J segment lost 1 base and the V segment lost 3 bases, leaving 0 bases of the junction unmatched. Germline V gives CDR1 MDHEN, CDR2 SYDVKM. CDR3 protein: CASSLGLAGNTGELFF. Written as DNA, the CDR3 is TGTGCCAGCAGTTTGGGACTAGCGGGGAACACCGGGGAGCTGTTTTTT. Full variable domain (missing parts from reference TRBV28 and TRBJ2-2): DVKVTQSSRYLVKRTGEKVFLECVQDMDHENMFWYRQDPGLGLRLIYFSYDVKMKEKGDIPEGYSVSREKKERFSLILESASTNQTSMYLCASSLGLAGNTGELFFGEGSRLTVL.

V gene TRBV13 combines with J gene TRBJ1-6; a possible D gene is TRBD1 (5 bases). Trimming pared 8 bases from V and 8 bases from J, leaving 16 bases between. Germline-derived CDR1 and CDR2 are PRHDT and FYEKMQ (reference sequence). The CDR3 has 14 residues. The CDR3 region is CASQYSGKDSPLHF. CDR3 nucleotides: TGTGCCAGCCAGTATTCAGGGAAAGATTCACCCCTCCACTTT.

The rearrangement links TRBV11-2 to TRBJ2-7, with 10 bases identical to TRBD2. CDR1 is SGHAT and CDR2 is FQNNGV in the germline V gene. The length of the CDR3 is 15 residues. With 1 base clipped from V and 3 bases from J, the junction kept 3 bases outside the gene matches. CDR3 DNA: TGTGCCAGCAGCTTAGGGGTAGCGGGAGGCTACGAGCAGTACTTC. Its translation is CASSLGVAGGYEQYF.

This clone was counted a single time. The genes are TRBV7-2 and TRBJ2-7; D possibly corresponds to TRBD1 (6 bases). The CDR3 runs to 14 residues. Germline V gene data show CDR1 as SGHTA and CDR2 as FQGNSA. V lost 2 bases, J lost 2 bases, and 10 bases lay in between. Here the CDR3 DNA reads TGTGCCAGCAGCTTATCTAAGGGGGCCTACGAGCAGTACTTC. Translated: CASSLSKGAYEQYF.

The chain employs TRBV15 and TRBJ1-5, with a tentative D call TRBD1 (6 bases). The CDR3 covers 17 residues. Germline V gene lookup returns CDR1 LNHNV and CDR2 YYDKDF (reference sequence). Trimming removed 3 bases from V and 2 bases from J, with 17 bases in between. The CDR3 spells CATSSNTGPGGNQPQHF. The CDR3 nucleotides are TGTGCCACCAGCAGCAATACAGGGCCCGGGGGCAATCAGCCCCAGCATTTT.

The V call is TRBV6-2 or TRBV6-3, the J call TRBJ1-5, with unresolved D. The V gene lost 2 bases and the J gene lost 2 bases, with 10 bases spanning the gap. The germline V gene encodes CDR1 MNHEY and CDR2 SVGEGT. CDR3 length: 15 amino acids. The CDR3 DNA reads TGTGCCAGCAGTTACCTAGCAACCGGCAATCAGCCCCAGCATTTT. Translating it yields CASSYLATGNQPQHF.

The genes are TRBV6-6 and TRBJ2-7; 7 bases agree with TRBD2. The V gene's germline CDR1 is MNHNY and CDR2 SVGAGI (reference sequence). CDR3 length equals 15 residues. The trim removed 2 bases at V and 5 bases at J, leaving 9 bases unmatched. CDR3 region: CASSYMGGASHEQYF. CDR3 nucleotide sequence: TGTGCCAGCAGTTACATGGGAGGGGCAAGCCACGAGCAGTACTTC.

V and J are TRBV5-5 and TRBJ2-5; 7 bases are shared with TRBD1. V trimming: 7 bases; J trimming: 9 bases; junction bases outside the gene matches: 15. This CDR3 spans 14 amino acids. Looked up from germline, CDR1 is SGHKS and CDR2 is YYEKEE (reference sequence). CDR3 protein: CASRQTGAQGAQYF. CDR3 nucleotide sequence: TGTGCCAGCCGCCAAACAGGGGCCCAAGGGGCCCAGTACTTC. The whole variable domain, filled in from reference TRBV5-5 and TRBJ2-5, reads DAGVTQSPTHLIKTRGQQVTLRCSPISGHKSVSWYQQVLGQGPQFIFQYYEKEERGRGNFPDRFSARQFPNYSSELNVNALLLGDSALYLCASRQTGAQGAQYFGPGTRLLVL.

V and J are TRBV15 and TRBJ2-3, with TRBD2 matching over 7 bases. CDR3 size: 15 residues. V lost 3 bases to trimming and J lost 2 bases; unmatched junction nucleotides: 5. Germline loops: CDR1 LNHNV, CDR2 YYDKDF (reference sequence). The CDR3 reads CATSSDGLVTDTQYF. DNA for the CDR3: TGTGCCACCAGCAGTGACGGACTAGTCACAGATACGCAGTATTTT.

The V and J genes are TRBV19 and TRBJ2-6; the D gene is possibly TRBD2 (7 bases). The CDR3 extends over 19 amino acids. Germline V gene data show CDR1 as LNHDA and CDR2 as SQIVND (reference sequence). Trimming took 9 bases from V and 0 from J, leaving 24 bases between them. In nucleotides, the CDR3 is TGTGCCAGCCGAGCCGGGGGGCCAGGGGATAACTCTGGGGCCAACGTCCTGACTTTC. Its protein product is CASRAGGPGDNSGANVLTF.

The chain uses TRBV6-5 and TRBJ1-2; tentative D call: TRBD1 (6 bases). With 8 bases removed from V and 8 bases from J, the gap between germline ends came to 15 bases. The germline CDR1 and CDR2 sequences are MNHEY and SVGAGI. The CDR3 runs to 12 residues. CDR3 in DNA: TGTGCCAGCCGTAGACAGGCTGGGGGCTACACCTTC. This encodes CASRRQAGGYTF.

V gene TRBV15 combines with J gene TRBJ2-5; no firm D call. Germline loops: CDR1 LNHNV, CDR2 YYDKDF (reference sequence). Trimming took off 0 bases at V and 4 bases at J, with 12 bases between the two ends. The CDR3 contains 15 residues. The CDR3 nucleotides are TGTGCCACCAGCAGAGATCTGGGTTCGGGAGAGACCCAGTACTTC. Protein: CATSRDLGSGETQYF.

The chain uses TRBV5-4 and TRBJ1-5; perhaps TRBD1 as D (5 bases). V was pared by 1 base and J by 2 bases, with 7 bases between. There are 14 residues in the CDR3. Germline V gene lookup returns CDR1 SGHNT and CDR2 YYREEE (reference sequence). The CDR3 nucleotides are TGTGCCAGCAGCTTGAAAGGGGGCAATCAGCCCCAGCATTTT. Translating it yields CASSLKGGNQPQHF.

V is TRBV15 and J is TRBJ2-7, with unresolved D. This CDR3 contains 13 residues. V was cut by 0 bases and J by 4 bases, with 7 bases left in between. CDR1 is LNHNV and CDR2 is YYDKDF in the germline V gene (reference sequence). In DNA, the CDR3 is TGTGCCACCAGCAGAGATTCCGTTTACGAGCAGTACTTC. Translation: CATSRDSVYEQYF.

CDR3 loop: CASSELAGGGTQYF. DNA for the CDR3: TGTGCCAGTAGTGAACTAGCGGGAGGAGGTACGCAGTATTTT. This chain uses TRBV19 with TRBJ2-3, with 12 bases matching TRBD2. This CDR3 contains 14 residues. Germline V gene lookup returns CDR1 LNHDA and CDR2 SQIVND (reference sequence). The ends lost 5 bases at V and 8 bases at J; junction bases unmatched: 5.

This chain connects TRBV5-4 to TRBJ2-3, with 12 bases lining up with TRBD2. V trimming: 3 bases; J trimming: 6 bases; junction bases outside the gene matches: 5. Germline V gene lookup returns CDR1 SGHNT and CDR2 YYREEE (reference sequence). The CDR3 has 15 residues. CDR3 residues: CASSWRLAGEDTQYF. In DNA, the CDR3 is TGTGCCAGCAGCTGGCGACTAGCGGGAGAGGATACGCAGTATTTT.

The V gene is TRBV4-1, the J gene TRBJ2-7; D might be TRBD1 (6 bases). V was pared by 2 bases and J by 3 bases, with 14 bases between. Per the germline V gene, CDR1 is MGHRA and CDR2 is YSYEKL. This CDR3 is 15 amino acids long. The CDR3 nucleotides read TGCGCCAGCAGCCAATTGGACAGTACTAACTACGAGCAGTACTTC. Translated, it gives CASSQLDSTNYEQYF.

The chain joins TRBV28 to TRBJ1-4; TRBD1 agrees at 8 bases. Germline V gene sequence: CDR1 MDHEN, CDR2 SYDVKM. The CDR3 consists of 17 residues. The V gene end was trimmed by 2 bases and the J gene end by 0 bases; junction bases not matched to a gene: 5. This CDR3 reads CASSLPQGVATNEKLFF. CDR3 nucleotides: TGTGCCAGCAGTTTACCACAGGGGGTTGCAACTAATGAAAAACTGTTTTTT.

The gene calls are TRBV2 and TRBJ1-1; 7 nucleotides align to TRBD1. The ends lost 7 bases at V and 1 base at J; junction bases unmatched: 6. The CDR3 is made up of 14 amino acids. CDR1 and CDR2 (germline): SNHLY, FYNNEI. CDR3 loop: CASTRGEENTEAFF. The CDR3 coding sequence is TGTGCCAGCACCAGGGGGGAAGAGAACACTGAAGCTTTCTTT.

V and J are TRBV2 and TRBJ1-1, with 9 bases matching TRBD1. The CDR3 is made up of 12 amino acids. The ends lost 7 bases at V and 6 bases at J; junction bases unmatched: 3. CDR1 and CDR2 from the germline V gene are SNHLY and FYNNEI. The CDR3 sequence: CASKNRGPEAFF. CDR3 DNA: TGTGCCAGCAAGAACAGGGGGCCTGAAGCTTTCTTT.

This clone was seen more than once but under ten times. This chain uses TRBV9 with TRBJ1-3; D might be TRBD1 (5 bases). CDR1 SGDLS and CDR2 YYNGEE come from the germline V gene. The CDR3 covers 14 residues. The V end was cut by 4 bases, the J end by 0 bases, with 8 bases between. The CDR3 spells CASSKGASGNTIYF. CDR3 DNA sequence: TGTGCCAGCAGCAAAGGGGCCTCTGGAAACACCATATATTTT.

V usage is TRBV5-1 and J usage is TRBJ2-1, with D perhaps matching TRBD1 (5 bases). The germline V and J ends were trimmed by 0 bases and 6 bases, with 10 bases remaining between them. Germline assignment: CDR1 SGHRS and CDR2 YFSETQ. CDR3 length equals 14 residues. The CDR3 loop reads CASSLAQGGNEQFF. As DNA, the CDR3 is TGCGCCAGCAGCTTGGCGCAGGGTGGCAATGAGCAGTTCTTC. The variable domain in full, with the rest retrieved from reference TRBV5-1 and TRBJ2-1, is KAGVTQTPRYLIKTRGQQVTLSCSPISGHRSVSWYQQTPGQGLQFLFEYFSETQRNKGNFPGRFSGRQFSNSRSEMNVSTLELGDSALYLCASSLAQGGNEQFFGPGTRLTVL.

The chain links TRBV7-2 to TRBJ2-2, with 7 positions matching TRBD1. CDR1 and CDR2 (germline): SGHTA, FQGNSA. V trimming: 5 bases; J trimming: 7 bases; junction bases outside the gene matches: 4. The CDR3 totals 13 residues. The CDR3 DNA reads as TGTGCCAGCAGCGCGACAGGGATCGGGGAGCTGTTTTTT. This gives the protein CASSATGIGELFF.

CDR3 sequence: CASSSYTRSRGEQYF. CDR3 nucleotide sequence: TGTGCCAGCAGCAGTTATACCAGGAGCCGAGGGGAGCAGTACTTC. This chain links TRBV6-5 with TRBJ2-7, with D possibly matching TRBD2 (5 bases). V was trimmed by 6 bases and J by 7 bases, leaving 22 bases between them. Germline CDR1 is MNHEY and CDR2 is SVGAGI. The CDR3 has 15 amino acids.

This chain uses TRBV28 with TRBJ2-4; perhaps TRBD1 as D (6 bases). Germline CDR1 is MDHEN and CDR2 is SYDVKM. The CDR3 totals 16 residues. V lost 5 bases and J lost 1, with 15 bases in between. The CDR3 coding sequence is TGTGCCAGCAGTCACTCAGGGGTCCTGGCCAAAAACATTCAGTACTTC. Translated, it gives CASSHSGVLAKNIQYF.